The T cell receptor (beta chain) under discussion was sequenced for a study of CD8+CD57+ T cells in acquired aplastic anemia. Study-wide results and caveats: Between patients and controls, CD8+ Simpson's diversity did not vary significantly. Patients and controls shared 25 to 30 CD8+ CDR3 sequences, which appeared highly expressed in patients and within their immunodominant clones.

The V gene's germline CDR1 is SGHTA and CDR2 FQGTGA. Trimming removed 2 bases at V and 5 bases at J, with 12 bases between. The length of the CDR3 is 14 residues. According to the study, genomic DNA was the template for TCR beta VDJ and CDR3 profiling. TCRdb re-called the reads through MiXCR, storing one row per CDR3 protein. Of under 200,000 distinct CDR3 sequences listed, approximately 43% are singletons. Points on this clonotype: Its specificity is not known.

The sequencing input was sorted CD4+, CD8+, or CD8+CD57+ T cells (not recorded which) from PBMCs. This receptor was identified in a human donor in good health. V and J are TRBV7-3 and TRBJ1-1; D is uncertain. The CDR3 DNA is TGTGCCAGCAGCTTAGCGGCCCAGAGGACTGAAGCTTTCTTT. Its translation is CASSLAAQRTEAFF.